This T cell receptor (beta chain) was identified during a study of blood T cell repertoires in COVID-19. At the level of the study: T cells, B-cell-depleted T cells, or PBMCs supplied cDNA or gDNA.

In the source study's methods: Reference gene primer amplification gave estimated nucleated cell counts. Data came from immunoSEQ multiplex PCR; TCRdb stores just in-frame clones and leaves some out. D and trimming were read from the DNA, whereas the V and J calls and clone size are those reported in that table. The table includes approximately 450,000 clones, roughly 85% detected once. Germline CDR1 and CDR2: MNHNS and SASEGT. Trimming took 0 bases from V and 7 from J, leaving 13 bases between them. The CDR3 has 15 amino acids. Adults between about 18 and 89 years of age took part from 24 US areas. Membership in each cohort depended on participant-reported clinical history.

The gene calls are TRBV6-1 and TRBJ1-5; D unresolved. The clonotype was recovered from a woman under 30 with acute COVID-19. What was sequenced was PBMCs or T cells enriched from blood (not recorded which). The CDR3 is CASSEAHGPGQPQHF. The CDR3 nucleotides read TGTGCCAGCAGTGAAGCTCACGGTCCAGGACAGCCCCAGCATTTT.